This TCR beta chain was sequenced for a study of T-cell reconstitution after alpha-beta-depleted transplantation in children. Study-wide points: It was reported that alpha-beta T cells came from several hundred expanded graft clones (about two months after transplant). Newly produced T cells mostly accounted for T-cell counts and diversity one year post-transplant. TCRbeta diversity was high at day 60 in some patients (a result of surviving recipient T cells and thymic progenitors).

Unique molecular identifiers were built into the TCRbeta library. TCRdb reprocessed the PCR reads via MiXCR and lists one record per CDR3 protein. The repertoire has roughly 300,000 distinct CDR3 sequences, roughly 12% of them found once; the top ten carry 20% to 25%. The CDR3 contains 14 residues. V lost 5 bases, J lost 8 bases, and 15 bases lay in between. Per the germline V gene, CDR1 is SGHTA and CDR2 is FQGNSA. This clonotype was counted ten times or more. Its antigen is currently unknown. This TCR came from a male patient aged 2-15 years who had a stem cell transplant for chronic granulomatous disease, so the T cells may come from the graft donor. Sequences were derived from peripheral blood, sampled 180 days after TCRalphabeta/CD19-depleted stem cell transplant. The J gene is TRBJ2-2, the V gene TRBV7-2; D is possibly TRBD2 (5 bases). This CDR3 is CASSPRTQNGELFF. CDR3 nucleotide sequence: TGTGCCAGCAGCCCCCGGACTCAAAATGGGGAGCTGTTTTTT.